This TCR beta chain is drawn from a study of control samples from healthy donors and cancer patients. CDR1 and CDR2 from the germline V gene are WNHNN and SYGVQD (reference sequence). V dropped 9 bases and J dropped 8; count of bases not matched to a gene: 16. CDR3 size: 15 residues. TCRdb's table, derived via immunoSEQ multiplex PCR, lists solely in-frame clones and lacks some. The sample lists fewer than 65,000 clones; approximately 89% were seen once. The rearrangement uses TRBV10-1 and TRBJ2-1; 7 bases line up with TRBD2. The clonotype comes from a middle-aged man with colorectal cancer. The material sequenced was PBMCs. CDR3 nucleotides: TGCGCCAGTGCCGATGGCGGGAGTGCTCCGGATGAGCAGTTCTTC. Translated, it gives CASADGGSAPDEQFF.